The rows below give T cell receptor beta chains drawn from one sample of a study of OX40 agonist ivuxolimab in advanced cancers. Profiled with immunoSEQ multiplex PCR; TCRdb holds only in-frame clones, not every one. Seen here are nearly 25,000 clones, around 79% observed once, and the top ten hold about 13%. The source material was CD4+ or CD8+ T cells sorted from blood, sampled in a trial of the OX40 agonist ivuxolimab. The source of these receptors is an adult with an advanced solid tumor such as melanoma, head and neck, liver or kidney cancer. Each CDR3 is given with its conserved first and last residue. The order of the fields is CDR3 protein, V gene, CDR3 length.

CASTDGGGLTYEQYF,TRBV28,15
CASRGVMNTEAFF,TRBV27,13
CASSSDSYSNQPQHF,TRBV5-6,15
CAISRQRAGSTDTQYF,TRBV10-3,16
CASKRLAGSTGELFF,TRBV6-1,15
CAISGATGNTEAFF,TRBV10-3,14
CASSRDSGANVLTF,TRBV10-2,14
CASSFHRANYGYTF,TRBV28,14
CASSHHRSRDGSYEQYF,TRBV7-9,17
CASSLRTGAKLNTEAFF,TRBV5-4,17
CASTSGTERNTQYF,TRBV5-5,14
CASSSRGYGYTF,TRBV5-8,12
CASSPMDRGNEQYF,TRBV28,14
CASGEGAFGTNEKLFF,TRBV12-5,16
CASSLGGNTEAFF,TRBV5-4,13
CASSNGQGGYEQYF,TRBV6-6,14
CASSSESGTGGIEKLFF,TRBV5-5,17
CASSDRGQVQPQHF,TRBV2,14
CASSLQTGGYTEAFF,TRBV7-2,15
CASSPTDTGELFF,TRBV7-3,13
CASSNKDGGEYEQYF,TRBV19,15
CASSLGGGQGNYGYTF,TRBV11-2,16
CASRPGTGGNTIYF,TRBV10-1,14
CASRRDNGGATEAFF,TRBV9,15
CASSLLGSNPAEAFF,TRBV5-1,15
CASSRTVGTGELFF,TRBV7-7,14
CASSSPRGTQYF,TRBV7-2,12
CASSRGHVNEQFF,TRBV6-5,13
CASSPQGARNQPQHF,TRBV27,15
CASSFLSGTYEQYF,TRBV5-6,14
CASSLFDRGLANGYTF,TRBV5-4,16
CASSLASGMGNTIYF,TRBV7-2,15
CASSYNSGQGGTEAFF,TRBV6-6,16
CASSQELGVANEKLFF,TRBV4-1,16
CASSKTGSWGQPQHF,TRBV19,15
CASSPRDSYEQYF,TRBV10-1,13
CASSHWKTGFDGYTF,TRBV4-1,15
CASSGTGETQYF,TRBV6-1,12
CAWGTGPAIGPSIF,TRBV30,14
CASSITGAQHF,TRBV19,11
CASSPNSYEQYF,TRBV5-1,12
CASSLELGQGTPEAFF,TRBV5-8,16
CASSKAGTPNTGELFF,TRBV10-1,16
CASSQDRPTVMQRGYNEQFF,TRBV4-1,20
CASSKIGGTGELFF,TRBV5-4,14
CASSFHKLAGGPEQYF,TRBV7-9,16
CASRKTGTSSHEQFF,TRBV7-3,15
CASSPTGLAGGTYEQYF,TRBV18,17
CASSRTGRNTDTQYF,TRBV5-5,15
CASSQSGQGWTQYF,TRBV28,14
CASSEWALTANQPQHF,TRBV6-1,16
CASSLSSGGANEQFF,TRBV27,15
CASSLSPYEQYF,TRBV11-2,12
CASSSWTGGTEAFF,TRBV7-9,14